This T cell receptor beta chain was recorded in a study of blood T cell repertoires in COVID-19. About the study: Sites in the United States, Italy and Spain provided acute and convalescent COVID-19 samples. In each case, the material was cDNA or gDNA derived from T cells, B-cell-depleted T cells, or PBMCs.

Losses at the gene ends were 6 bases for V and 6 bases for J; bases not matched to a gene: 6. This CDR3 comprises 14 residues. CDR1 is SGHAT, CDR2 FQNNGV, per germline. Authors' data handling: By means of reference gene primer amplification, nucleated cell counts were estimated. Generated by immunoSEQ multiplex PCR, the TCRdb table keeps only in-frame clones and is missing some. The D gene and trimming were derived from the DNA, and the V and J assignments and clone size from that table. Of more than 95,000 clones listed, approximately 80% were seen once; the top ten hold about 40%. The receptor was derived from a man aged 40-49 years with active or convalescent COVID-19. Sequencing input: peripheral blood. This chain links TRBV11-2 with TRBJ2-2, with TRBD1 matching over 8 bases. The CDR3: CASSRQGTAGELFF. The CDR3 nucleotides are TGTGCCAGCAGTCGACAGGGGACAGCCGGGGAGCTGTTTTTT.